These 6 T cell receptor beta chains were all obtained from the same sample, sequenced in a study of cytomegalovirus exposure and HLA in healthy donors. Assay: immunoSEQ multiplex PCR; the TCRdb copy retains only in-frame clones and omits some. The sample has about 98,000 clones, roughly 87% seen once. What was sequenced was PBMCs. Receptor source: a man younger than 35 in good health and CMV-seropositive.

The CDR3 sequence: CASSDRDAGELFF. In nucleotides, the CDR3 is TGTGCCAGCAGCGACAGGGACGCCGGGGAGCTGTTTTTT. V gene TRBV9 combines with J gene TRBJ2-2, with a possible D match to TRBD1 (6 bases). Germline CDR1 is SGDLS and CDR2 is YYNGEE. The CDR3 loop spans 13 amino acids. The V and J ends lost 3 bases and 6 bases respectively, with 9 bases between them.

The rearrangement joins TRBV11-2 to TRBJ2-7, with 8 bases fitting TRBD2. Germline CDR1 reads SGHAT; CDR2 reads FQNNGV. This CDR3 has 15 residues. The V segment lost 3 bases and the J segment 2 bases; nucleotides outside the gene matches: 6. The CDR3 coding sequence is TGTGCCAGCAGCTTTTTGGGACTAGAACCCTACGAGCAGTACTTC. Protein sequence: CASSFLGLEPYEQYF.

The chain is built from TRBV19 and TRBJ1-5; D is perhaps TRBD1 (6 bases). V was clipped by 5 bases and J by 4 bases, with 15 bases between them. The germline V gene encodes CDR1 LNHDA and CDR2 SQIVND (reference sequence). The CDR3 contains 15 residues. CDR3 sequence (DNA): TGTGCCAGTAGTGAGGGAAGGGGGTGGAATCAGCCCCAGCATTTT. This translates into CASSEGRGWNQPQHF.

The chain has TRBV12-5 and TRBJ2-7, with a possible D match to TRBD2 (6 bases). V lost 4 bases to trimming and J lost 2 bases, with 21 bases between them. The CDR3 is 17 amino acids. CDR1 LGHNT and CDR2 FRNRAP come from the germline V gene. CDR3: CASGSPEGGVDPYEQYF. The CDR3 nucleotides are TGTGCTAGTGGTTCCCCCGAGGGCGGGGTAGATCCCTACGAGCAGTACTTC.

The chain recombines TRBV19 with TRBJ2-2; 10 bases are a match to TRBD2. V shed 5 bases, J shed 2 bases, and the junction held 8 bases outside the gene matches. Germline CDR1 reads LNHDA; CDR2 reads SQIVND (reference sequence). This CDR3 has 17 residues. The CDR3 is CASSQGPSGRNTGELFF. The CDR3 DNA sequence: TGTGCCAGTAGTCAGGGGCCTAGCGGGAGAAACACCGGGGAGCTGTTTTTT.

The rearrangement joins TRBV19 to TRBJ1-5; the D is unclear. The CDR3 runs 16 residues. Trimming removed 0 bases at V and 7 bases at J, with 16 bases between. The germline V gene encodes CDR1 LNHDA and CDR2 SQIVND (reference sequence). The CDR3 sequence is CASSIEDGPLGQPQHF. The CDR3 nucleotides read TGTGCCAGTAGTATAGAAGATGGCCCTCTAGGCCAGCCCCAGCATTTT.